This T cell receptor beta chain was sequenced in a study of blood T cell repertoires in COVID-19. Study information: Spain, Italy and the United States supplied samples that represented acute and convalescent COVID-19. Sources were T cells, B-cell-depleted T cells, or PBMCs; the material itself was cDNA or gDNA.

Germline assignment: CDR1 KGHDR and CDR2 SFDVKD. Trimming took 3 bases from V and 7 from J; bases not matched to a gene: 4. This CDR3 contains 14 residues. In terms of age and location, participants ranged from roughly 18 to 90 years and lived in under 30 US areas. Recovery among Cohort 3 donors was established by two negative PCRs, clearance, or symptom resolution. TCRdb's copy holds only in-frame clones and misses some; the assay was immunoSEQ multiplex PCR. The table has 120,000 or so clones, 84% seen once; the top ten hold 3.5% to 4%. This clone was observed once. The chain carries TRBV24-1 and TRBJ1-2, with 10 bases identical to TRBD1. The sequenced material came from PBMCs or T cells enriched from blood (not recorded which). The sequence came from a woman younger than 45 who had recovered from COVID-19. The CDR3 nucleotides read TGTGCCACCAGTGATCTCGACAGGGGGCCTGGCTACACCTTC. It encodes CATSDLDRGPGYTF.